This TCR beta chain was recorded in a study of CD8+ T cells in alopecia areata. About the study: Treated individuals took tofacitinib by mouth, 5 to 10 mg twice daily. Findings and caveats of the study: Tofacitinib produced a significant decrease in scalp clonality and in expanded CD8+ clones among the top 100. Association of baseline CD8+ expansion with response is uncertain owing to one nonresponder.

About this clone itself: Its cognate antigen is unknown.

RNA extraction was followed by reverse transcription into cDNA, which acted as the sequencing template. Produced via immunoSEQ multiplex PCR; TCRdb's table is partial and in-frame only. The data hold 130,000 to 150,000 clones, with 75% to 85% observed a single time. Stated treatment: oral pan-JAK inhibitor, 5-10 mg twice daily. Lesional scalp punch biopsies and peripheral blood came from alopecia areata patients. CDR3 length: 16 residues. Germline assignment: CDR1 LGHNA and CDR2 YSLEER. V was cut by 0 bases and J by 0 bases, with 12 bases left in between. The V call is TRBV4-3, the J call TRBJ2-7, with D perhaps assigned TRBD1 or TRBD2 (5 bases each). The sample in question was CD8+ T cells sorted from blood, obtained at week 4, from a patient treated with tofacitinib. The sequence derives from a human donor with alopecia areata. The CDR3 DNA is TGCGCCAGCAGCCAAGATCCAGAGGGGAACTCCTACGAGCAGTACTTC. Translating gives CASSQDPEGNSYEQYF.